The 32 T cell receptor beta chains presented below share a single source sample, sequenced in a study of CXCR3 chemokines and chemotherapy response in bladder cancer. TCRdb independently ran MiXCR on the PCR reads; one entry per CDR3 protein. This sample has about 13,000 distinct CDR3 sequences, with around 12% found just once. The sample here was taken from a patient whose treatment included neoadjuvant chemotherapy. These receptors came from a human donor with bladder cancer that did not respond to neoadjuvant chemotherapy.

This clonotype has at least ten counts. The chain recombines TRBV7-9 with TRBJ2-3, with TRBD2 as a possible D gene (6 bases). Germline V gene lookup returns CDR1 SEHNR and CDR2 FQNEAQ (reference sequence). The CDR3 spans 15 residues. The ends were cut back, 7 bases at V and 1 base at J, with 15 bases in the middle. The CDR3 loop reads CASTPPGDRTDTQYF. The CDR3 coding sequence is TGTGCCAGCACCCCGCCGGGGGACCGCACAGATACGCAGTATTTT.

This clonotype turned up a few times. Here the CDR3 DNA reads TGCAGTGCTAGAGATCCGGGAAGCTACTATGGCTACACCTTC. It codes for CSARDPGSYYGYTF. The rearrangement joins TRBV20-1 to TRBJ1-2; D unclear. Germline V gives CDR1 DFQATT, CDR2 SNEGSKA (reference sequence). V dropped 0 bases and J dropped 3 bases, with 11 bases sitting between them. The CDR3 is 14 residues long.

This clonotype was recorded a few times. The chain recombines TRBV6-5 with TRBJ2-3, with D possibly being TRBD2 (5 bases). Germline V gene data show CDR1 as MNHEY and CDR2 as SVGAGI. V dropped 5 bases and J dropped 6 bases, with 15 bases sitting between them. CDR3 length equals 14 residues. The CDR3 loop is CASSTRLARDTQYF. Here the CDR3 DNA reads TGTGCCAGCAGTACTAGATTGGCACGCGATACGCAGTATTTT.

This clonotype was seen many times. This rearrangement joins TRBV6-2 or TRBV6-3 to TRBJ2-2, with TRBD1 identical over 7 bases. From germline, CDR1 is MNHEY and CDR2 SVGEGT. The trim removed 5 bases at V and 6 bases at J, leaving 9 bases unmatched. The CDR3 loop spans 15 amino acids. DNA of the CDR3: TGTGCCAGCAGTGAAACAGGGGCTAGGGCCGGGGAGCTGTTTTTT. Its translation is CASSETGARAGELFF.

CDR3 in DNA: TGTGCCAGCATTACAGGGGGGAGCGAGCAGTACTTC. Protein: CASITGGSEQYF. The chain carries TRBV28 and TRBJ2-7; the match to TRBD1 covers 8 bases. The trim removed 7 bases at V and 6 bases at J, leaving 5 bases unmatched. The germline CDR1 and CDR2 sequences are MDHEN and SYDVKM. This CDR3 spans 12 amino acids. The complete variable domain, with remaining parts taken from reference TRBV28 and TRBJ2-7, reads DVKVTQSSRYLVKRTGEKVFLECVQDMDHENMFWYRQDPGLGLRLIYFSYDVKMKEKGDIPEGYSVSREKKERFSLILESASTNQTSMYLCASITGGSEQYFGPGTRLTVT.

Many counts were recorded for this clonotype. The rearrangement uses TRBV5-4 and TRBJ2-3; D could derive from TRBD1 or TRBD2 (5 bases each). V gave up 4 bases and J gave up 2 bases, with 11 bases separating them. Germline values: CDR1 SGHNT, CDR2 YYREEE (reference sequence). The CDR3 sequence is 14 residues long. CDR3 DNA: TGTGCCAGCAGCCGGGGACGGACCACAGATACGCAGTATTTT. It codes for CASSRGRTTDTQYF.

As concerns this clonotype: This likely stems from a read error, as it lies one base from a far larger clone. The V and J genes are TRBV6-6 and TRBJ1-6; 7 positions agree with TRBD1. The CDR3 contains 17 residues. V shed 7 bases, J shed 6 bases, and the junction held 15 bases outside the gene matches. Per the germline V gene, CDR1 is MNHNY and CDR2 is SVGAGI (reference sequence). CDR3 nucleotides: TGTGCCAGCATGAGACTCAGGGGACAGAGAATTAATTCACCCCTCCACTTT. Translating gives CASMRLRGQRINSPLHF.

On this clonotype itself: A read error is likely here: a far larger clone is one base away. J is TRBJ1-2 and V is TRBV6-2 or TRBV6-3; perhaps TRBD1 as D (6 bases). CDR3 length: 13 amino acids. Germline V lookup: CDR1 MNHEY, CDR2 SVGEGT. The CDR3 spells CVISHTGSNGYTF. The DNA of the CDR3 is TGTGTCATCAGCCATACAGGGAGTAATGGCTACACCTTC.

The V gene is TRBV12-3 or TRBV12-4, the J gene TRBJ2-2; perhaps TRBD1 as D (6 bases). Between the trimmed V and J ends, which lost 5 bases and 5 bases, there was a span of 15 bases. This CDR3 comprises 15 residues. CDR3 amino acids: CASSVDRLRTGELFF. DNA for the CDR3: TGTGCCAGCAGTGTCGACAGGCTGAGGACCGGGGAGCTGTTTTTT.

This clonotype appeared many times. The rearrangement uses TRBV18 and TRBJ1-5; D is uncertain. V shed 3 bases and J shed 9 bases, with 12 bases lying between them. The germline V gene encodes CDR1 KGHSH and CDR2 LQKENI. This CDR3 region has 13 residues. The CDR3 nucleotides are TGTGCCAGCTCACCCGTAGGAATGGGGCCCCAGCATTTT. This sequence encodes CASSPVGMGPQHF.

This clonotype was detected many times. The CDR3 sequence: CATSPGGTGNQPQHF. The CDR3 bases are TGTGCCACCAGTCCTGGCGGGACGGGCAATCAGCCCCAGCATTTT. J is TRBJ1-5 and V is TRBV24-1; maybe TRBD1 (5 bases). The CDR3 runs to 15 residues. The germline V gene encodes CDR1 KGHDR and CDR2 SFDVKD. V was cut by 6 bases and J by 2 bases, with 13 bases left in between.

The sample holds many counts of this clonotype. This chain links TRBV12-3 or TRBV12-4 with TRBJ1-2; 7 positions match TRBD1. V lost 6 bases, J lost 2 bases, and 3 bases stayed unmatched. This CDR3 is 13 amino acids long. Written as DNA, the CDR3 is TGTGCCAGCAGGGAGGGACAGAACTATGGCTACACCTTC. Residues: CASREGQNYGYTF.

This clonotype qualifies as medium-sized (0.01 to 0.1%). This rearrangement joins TRBV19 to TRBJ1-5; 7 bases match TRBD1. V was pared by 0 bases and J by 1 base, with 3 bases of the junction left unmatched. The CDR3 totals 16 residues. CDR1 is LNHDA and CDR2 is SQIVND in the germline V gene (reference sequence). CDR3 sequence (DNA): TGTGCCAGTAGTATAGACCTACAGGGGAGCAATCAGCCCCAGCATTTT. This encodes CASSIDLQGSNQPQHF.

Within the sample, this clonotype is medium-sized (0.01 to 0.1%). No DNA is shown, since the ends of the CDR3 on it are uncertain; the CDR3 is the one TCRdb lists. The genes are TRBV6-6 and TRBJ1-2; the DNA was not used to check the table's D call, TRBD1. The CDR3 spans 18 amino acids, including both terminal residues. Per the germline V gene, CDR1 is MNHNY and CDR2 is SVGAGI (reference sequence). The CDR3 spells CASSYPVGPGWKGHGYTF.

This clonotype occurred many times. The V call is TRBV18, the J call TRBJ1-6; no definite D call. CDR1 and CDR2 from the germline V gene are KGHSH and LQKENI. The CDR3 contains 16 residues. The germline V and J ends were trimmed by 6 bases and 9 bases, with 21 bases remaining between them. This CDR3 is CASSPTGGGISSPLHF. In nucleotides, the CDR3 is TGTGCCAGCTCCCCCACCGGTGGAGGGATAAGTTCACCCCTCCACTTT.

This clonotype was picked up many times. The J gene is TRBJ2-3, the V gene TRBV6-2 or TRBV6-3; 11 positions match TRBD2. This CDR3 contains 16 residues. CDR1 is MNHEY, CDR2 SVGEGT, per germline. Germline trimming cut 6 bases from V and 6 bases from J; bases unmatched to any gene: 11. As DNA, the CDR3 is TGTGCCAGCAGCCCTGGACTAGCGGGCCTCCTGGATACGCAGTATTTT. Protein sequence: CASSPGLAGLLDTQYF.

In its sample, this clonotype was seen many times. The chain links TRBV6-1 to TRBJ2-1; 7 bases match TRBD2. CDR3 length: 15 residues. Germline V gene sequence: CDR1 MNHNS, CDR2 SASEGT. J gave up 4 bases and V 1 base, and 4 bases lay outside the gene matches. The CDR3 region is CASSEVAGLYNEQFF. DNA of the CDR3: TGTGCCAGCAGTGAAGTAGCGGGCTTGTACAATGAGCAGTTCTTC.

The chain couples TRBV6-5 to TRBJ2-5, with D possibly matching TRBD1 (6 bases). The CDR3 consists of 15 residues. V was pared by 4 bases and J by 2 bases, with 14 bases between. Germline V CDR1 and CDR2: MNHEY, SVGAGI. Here the CDR3 DNA reads TGTGCCAGCAGTTTCATCGGACAGTCTCAAGAGACCCAGTACTTC. This codes for CASSFIGQSQETQYF.

This clonotype was counted ten times or more. The genes are TRBV19 and TRBJ2-7; D not certain. Deletions cut 6 bases from V and 0 bases from J, with 6 bases between. Germline V gene lookup returns CDR1 LNHDA and CDR2 SQIVND (reference sequence). The CDR3 is 12 amino acids. In DNA, the CDR3 is TGTGCCAGTAGCGCTAGCTCCTACGAGCAGTACTTC. This translates into CASSASSYEQYF.

This clonotype was seen repeatedly, ten times or more. This CDR3 reads CASRDMATNEKLFF. CDR3 coding DNA: TGTGCCAGCAGGGACATGGCAACTAATGAAAAACTGTTTTTT. V and J are TRBV6-1 and TRBJ1-4; perhaps TRBD1 as D (5 bases). Trimming shortened V by 6 bases and J by 0 bases, and 8 bases separated the two germline ends. The CDR3 has 14 amino acids. Germline V gene sequence: CDR1 MNHNS, CDR2 SASEGT.

This clonotype was detected ten times or more. This chain uses TRBV27 with TRBJ1-2; D gene uncertain. With 0 bases removed from V and 6 bases from J, the gap between germline ends came to 5 bases. CDR3 length: 12 residues. The germline V gene has CDR1 MNHEY and CDR2 SMNVEV (reference sequence). Here the CDR3 reads CASSLSGDGYTF. The CDR3 bases are TGTGCCAGCAGTTTATCGGGAGATGGCTACACCTTC.

This clonotype has ten or more counts. CDR3 region: CASSFLTSGMSMYNEQFF. As DNA, the CDR3 is TGTGCCAGCAGTTTTTTGACTAGCGGGATGAGTATGTACAATGAGCAGTTCTTC. The chain has TRBV12-3 or TRBV12-4 and TRBJ2-1; 11 bases are a match to TRBD2. The CDR3 contains 18 residues. J gave up 4 bases and V 3 bases, and 11 bases lay outside the gene matches.

The sample holds many counts of this clonotype. The chain carries TRBV24-1 and TRBJ2-1; a possible D gene is TRBD1 (5 bases). Trimming cost V 5 bases and J 10 bases, with 14 bases left between them. CDR1 and CDR2 from the germline V gene are KGHDR and SFDVKD. This CDR3 is 13 amino acids long. CDR3 loop: CATSAARVGEQFF. DNA for the CDR3: TGTGCCACCAGTGCGGCCAGGGTAGGGGAGCAGTTCTTC.

The chain is built from TRBV11-2 and TRBJ2-1; D remains ambiguous. CDR3 length: 15 amino acids. V was clipped by 0 bases and J by 9 bases, with 15 bases between them. CDR1 and CDR2 from the germline V gene are SGHAT and FQNNGV. Here the CDR3 DNA reads TGTGCCAGCAGCTTAGATAAGTACCCTGTTAGTGAGCAGTTCTTC. It translates to CASSLDKYPVSEQFF. The whole variable domain, remainder taken from reference TRBV11-2 and TRBJ2-1, is EAGVAQSPRYKIIEKRQSVAFWCNPISGHATLYWYQQILGQGPKLLIQFQNNGVVDDSQLPKDRFSAERLKGVDSTLKIQPAKLEDSAVYLCASSLDKYPVSEQFFGPGTRLTVL.

This chain connects TRBV20-1 to TRBJ1-5, with D possibly matching TRBD1 (6 bases). The CDR3 contains 15 residues. V lost 1 base and J lost 3, with 13 bases in between. Germline V lookup: CDR1 DFQATT, CDR2 SNEGSKA (reference sequence). The CDR3 DNA reads as TGCAGTGCTAGAGTCGACAGGAATTTCAATCAGCCCCAGCATTTT. Translating gives CSARVDRNFNQPQHF.

In this sample, this clonotype turned up many times. The chain uses TRBV27 and TRBJ2-1, with D possibly TRBD2 on 5 matching bases. Trimming removed 8 bases from V and 0 bases from J, with 20 bases in between. The CDR3 is 17 amino acids. Germline lookup yields CDR1 MNHEY and CDR2 SMNVEV (reference sequence). The CDR3 DNA follows: TGTGCCAGCCGCACCTTCGAGGGCAGGAGCTCCTACAATGAGCAGTTCTTC. Its translation is CASRTFEGRSSYNEQFF.

There are many counts of this clonotype. V and J are TRBV12-3 or TRBV12-4 and TRBJ2-5; 14 positions agree with TRBD2. J was trimmed by 5 bases and V by 6 bases; bases with no gene match: 5. This CDR3 is built from 15 residues. The CDR3 sequence: CASRLTSGRVETQYF. CDR3 bases: TGTGCCAGCAGGTTGACTAGCGGGAGGGTTGAGACCCAGTACTTC.

This chain connects TRBV27 to TRBJ2-1; tentative D call: TRBD1 (5 bases). Germline V gives CDR1 MNHEY, CDR2 SMNVEV (reference sequence). Deletions cut 8 bases from V and 3 bases from J, with 14 bases between. The CDR3 is 14 amino acids. This CDR3 reads CASVRPGYYNEQFF. DNA for the CDR3: TGTGCCAGCGTTCGGCCAGGGTACTACAATGAGCAGTTCTTC.

This clonotype was recorded at least ten times. V is TRBV18 and J is TRBJ2-2; 7 bases are a match to TRBD2. Germline assignment: CDR1 KGHSH and CDR2 LQKENI. Losses at the gene ends were 4 bases for V and 5 bases for J; bases not matched to a gene: 13. The CDR3 totals 17 residues. The CDR3 nucleotides read TGTGCCAGCTCACGCCGCGGGGGAGGGATCGAGACCGGGGAGCTGTTTTTT. Protein sequence: CASSRRGGGIETGELFF.

Ten or more counts support this clonotype. The chain has TRBV7-2 and TRBJ1-4, with unresolved D. This CDR3 spans 13 amino acids. CDR1 SGHTA and CDR2 FQGNSA come from the germline V gene. V was clipped by 5 bases and J by 4 bases, with 8 bases between them. The CDR3 DNA reads TGTGCCAGCAGCCCGGAACGTAATGAAAAACTGTTTTTT. Its protein is CASSPERNEKLFF.

This clonotype was recorded at least ten times. This chain joins TRBV11-2 and TRBJ1-1; D ambiguous. In germline, CDR1 is SGHAT, CDR2 FQNNGV. V shed 5 bases and J shed 6 bases, with 13 bases lying between them. The length of the CDR3 is 13 residues. CDR3 protein: CASSGVNLPEAFF. DNA of the CDR3: TGTGCCAGCAGCGGTGTAAACCTCCCTGAAGCTTTCTTT.

This clonotype was seen many times. The chain has TRBV6-1 and TRBJ2-1; a possible D gene is TRBD2 (5 bases). The V and J ends lost 4 bases and 4 bases respectively, with 11 bases between them. The length of the CDR3 is 14 residues. From germline, CDR1 is MNHNS and CDR2 SASEGT. The CDR3 spells CASSGGVAYNEQFF. CDR3 nucleotides: TGTGCCAGCAGTGGGGGAGTAGCTTACAATGAGCAGTTCTTC.